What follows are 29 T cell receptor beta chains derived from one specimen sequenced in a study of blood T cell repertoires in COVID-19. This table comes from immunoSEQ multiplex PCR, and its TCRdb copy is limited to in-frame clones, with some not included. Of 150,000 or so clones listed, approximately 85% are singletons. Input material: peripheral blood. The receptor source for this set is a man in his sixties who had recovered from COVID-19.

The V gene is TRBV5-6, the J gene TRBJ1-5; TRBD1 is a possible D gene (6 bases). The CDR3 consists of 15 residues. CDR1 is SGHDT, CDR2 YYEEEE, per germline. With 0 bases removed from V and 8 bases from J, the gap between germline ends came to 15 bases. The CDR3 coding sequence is TGTGCCAGCAGCTTGGGGAACGGTCCAGGGGAGCCCCAGCATTTT. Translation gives CASSLGNGPGEPQHF.

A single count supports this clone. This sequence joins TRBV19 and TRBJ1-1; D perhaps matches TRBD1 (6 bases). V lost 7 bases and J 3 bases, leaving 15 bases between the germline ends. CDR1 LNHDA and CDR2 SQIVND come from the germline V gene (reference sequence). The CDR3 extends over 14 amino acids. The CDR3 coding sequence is TGTGCCAGTACCCTCGGGGGGCTCGACACTGAAGCTTTCTTT. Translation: CASTLGGLDTEAFF.

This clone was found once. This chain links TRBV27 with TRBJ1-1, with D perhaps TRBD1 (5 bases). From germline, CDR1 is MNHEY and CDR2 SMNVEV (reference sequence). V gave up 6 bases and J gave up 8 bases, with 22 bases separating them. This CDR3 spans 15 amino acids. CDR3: CASSIGEGRLGEAFF. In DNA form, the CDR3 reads TGTGCCAGCAGCATCGGGGAGGGGCGGTTAGGGGAAGCTTTCTTT.

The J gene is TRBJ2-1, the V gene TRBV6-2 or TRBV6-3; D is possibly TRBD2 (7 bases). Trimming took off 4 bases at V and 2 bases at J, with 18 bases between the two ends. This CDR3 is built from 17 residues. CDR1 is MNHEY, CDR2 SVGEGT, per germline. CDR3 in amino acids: CASSWAGALHTYNEQFF. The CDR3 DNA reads TGTGCCAGCAGTTGGGCGGGGGCCCTTCACACCTACAATGAGCAGTTCTTC.

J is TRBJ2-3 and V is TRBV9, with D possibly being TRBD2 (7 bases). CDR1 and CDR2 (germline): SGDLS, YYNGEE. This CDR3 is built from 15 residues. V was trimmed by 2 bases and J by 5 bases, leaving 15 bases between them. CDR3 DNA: TGTGCCAGCAGCGTTGAGGGGGGGGCCGAAGATACGCAGTATTTT. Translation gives CASSVEGGAEDTQYF.

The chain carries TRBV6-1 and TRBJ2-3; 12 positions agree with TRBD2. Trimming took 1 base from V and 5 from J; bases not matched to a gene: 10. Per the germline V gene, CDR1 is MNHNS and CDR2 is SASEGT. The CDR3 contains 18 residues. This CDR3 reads CASSEVLTSGGQGDTQYF. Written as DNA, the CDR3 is TGTGCCAGCAGTGAAGTCCTGACTAGCGGGGGACAGGGAGATACGCAGTATTTT.

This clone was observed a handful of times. CDR3 DNA: TGTGCCAGTAGTCTTGGACTGGCACATCAGCCCCAGCATTTT. This translates into CASSLGLAHQPQHF. The chain has TRBV19 and TRBJ1-5; unclear D gene. Trimming stripped 5 bases from V and 5 bases from J, with 13 bases between. The germline V gene encodes CDR1 LNHDA and CDR2 SQIVND (reference sequence). This CDR3 region has 14 residues.

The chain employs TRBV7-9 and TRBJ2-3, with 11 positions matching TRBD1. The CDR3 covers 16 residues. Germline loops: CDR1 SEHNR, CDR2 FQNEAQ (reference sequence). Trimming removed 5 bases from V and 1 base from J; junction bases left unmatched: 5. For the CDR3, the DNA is TGTGCCAGCAGCCCCCCGGGACAGGGGGGCACAGATACGCAGTATTTT. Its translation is CASSPPGQGGTDTQYF.

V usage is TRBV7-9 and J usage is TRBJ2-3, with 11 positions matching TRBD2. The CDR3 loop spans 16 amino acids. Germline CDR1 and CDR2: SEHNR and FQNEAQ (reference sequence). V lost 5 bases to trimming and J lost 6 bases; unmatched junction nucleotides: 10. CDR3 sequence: CASSTQGLAGGDTQYF. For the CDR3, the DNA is TGTGCCAGCAGCACTCAAGGCCTAGCGGGGGGTGATACGCAGTATTTT.

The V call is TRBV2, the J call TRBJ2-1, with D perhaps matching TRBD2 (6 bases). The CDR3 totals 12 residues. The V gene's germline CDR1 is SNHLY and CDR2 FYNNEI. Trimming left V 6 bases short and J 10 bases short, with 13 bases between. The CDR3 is CASRGRDGEQFF. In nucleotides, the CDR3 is TGTGCCAGCAGGGGGCGGGACGGGGAGCAGTTCTTC.

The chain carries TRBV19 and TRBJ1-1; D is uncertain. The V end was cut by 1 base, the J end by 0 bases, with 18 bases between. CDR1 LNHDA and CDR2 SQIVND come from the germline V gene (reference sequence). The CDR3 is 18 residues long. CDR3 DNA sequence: TGTGCCAGTAGTATAGGGGTGCCAGGTCCCTCGATGAACACTGAAGCTTTCTTT. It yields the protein CASSIGVPGPSMNTEAFF.

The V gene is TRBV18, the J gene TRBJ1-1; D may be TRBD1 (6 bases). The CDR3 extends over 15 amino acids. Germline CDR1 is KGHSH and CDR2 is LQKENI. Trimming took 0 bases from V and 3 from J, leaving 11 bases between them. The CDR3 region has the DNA TGTGCCAGCTCACCACCAGGGGGTATCGACACTGAAGCTTTCTTT. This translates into CASSPPGGIDTEAFF.

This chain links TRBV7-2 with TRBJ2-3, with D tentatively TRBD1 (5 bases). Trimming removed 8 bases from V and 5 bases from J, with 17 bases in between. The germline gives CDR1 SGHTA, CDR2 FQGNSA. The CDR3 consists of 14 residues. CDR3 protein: CASCSYGAGDTQYF. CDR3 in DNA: TGTGCCAGCTGTTCCTATGGGGCAGGAGATACGCAGTATTTT.

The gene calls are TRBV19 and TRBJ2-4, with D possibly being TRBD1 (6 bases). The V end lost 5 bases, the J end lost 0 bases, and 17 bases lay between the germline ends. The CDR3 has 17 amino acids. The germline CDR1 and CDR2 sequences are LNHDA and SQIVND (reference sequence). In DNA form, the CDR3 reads TGTGCCAGTAGTCTCGACGGGACACATCTAGCCAAAAACATTCAGTACTTC. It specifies CASSLDGTHLAKNIQYF. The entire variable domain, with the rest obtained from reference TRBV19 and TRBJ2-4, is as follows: DGGITQSPKYLFRKEGQNVTLSCEQNLNHDAMYWYRQDPGQGLRLIYYSQIVNDFQKGDIAEGYSVSREKKESFPLTVTSAQKNPTAFYLCASSLDGTHLAKNIQYFGAGTRLSVL.

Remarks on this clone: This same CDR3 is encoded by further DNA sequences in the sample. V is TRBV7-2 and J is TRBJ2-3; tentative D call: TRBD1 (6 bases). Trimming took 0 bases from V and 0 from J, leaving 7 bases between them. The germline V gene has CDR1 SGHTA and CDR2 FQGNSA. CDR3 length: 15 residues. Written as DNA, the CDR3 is TGTGCCAGCAGCTTAGCAGGGGGAAGCACAGATACGCAGTATTTT. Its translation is CASSLAGGSTDTQYF. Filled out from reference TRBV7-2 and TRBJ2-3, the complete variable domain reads GAGVSQSPSNKVTEKGKDVELRCDPISGHTALYWYRQSLGQGLEFLIYFQGNSAPDKSGLPSDRFSAERTGGSVSTLTIQRTQQEDSAVYLCASSLAGGSTDTQYFGPGTRLTVL.

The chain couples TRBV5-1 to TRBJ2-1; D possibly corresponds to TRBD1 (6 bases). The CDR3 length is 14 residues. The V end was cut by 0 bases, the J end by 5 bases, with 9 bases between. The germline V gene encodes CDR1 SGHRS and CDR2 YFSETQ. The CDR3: CASSLGQVNNEQFF. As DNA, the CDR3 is TGCGCCAGCAGCTTGGGACAGGTAAACAATGAGCAGTTCTTC.

DNA of the CDR3: TGTGCCAGCTCACCGCTCAATTTGGGGGGGGATACGCAGTATTTT. It encodes CASSPLNLGGDTQYF. The chain joins TRBV18 to TRBJ2-3, with 7 nucleotides matching TRBD2. The CDR3 sequence is 15 residues long. Unmatched junction bases numbered 9, after V lost 3 bases and J lost 6 bases. Germline loops: CDR1 KGHSH, CDR2 LQKENI.

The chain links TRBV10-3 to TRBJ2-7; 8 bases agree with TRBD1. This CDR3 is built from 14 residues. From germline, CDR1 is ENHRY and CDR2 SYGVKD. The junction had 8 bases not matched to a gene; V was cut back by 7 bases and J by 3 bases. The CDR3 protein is CAITPGTGDYEQYF. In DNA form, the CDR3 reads TGTGCCATCACCCCCGGGACAGGAGACTACGAGCAGTACTTC.

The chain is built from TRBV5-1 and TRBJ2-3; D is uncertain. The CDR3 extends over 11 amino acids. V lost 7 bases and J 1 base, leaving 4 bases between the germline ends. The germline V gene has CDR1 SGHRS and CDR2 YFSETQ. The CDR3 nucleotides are TGCGCCAGCCAGGGCACAGATACGCAGTATTTT. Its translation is CASQGTDTQYF. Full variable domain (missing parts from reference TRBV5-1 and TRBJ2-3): KAGVTQTPRYLIKTRGQQVTLSCSPISGHRSVSWYQQTPGQGLQFLFEYFSETQRNKGNFPGRFSGRQFSNSRSEMNVSTLELGDSALYLCASQGTDTQYFGPGTRLTVL.

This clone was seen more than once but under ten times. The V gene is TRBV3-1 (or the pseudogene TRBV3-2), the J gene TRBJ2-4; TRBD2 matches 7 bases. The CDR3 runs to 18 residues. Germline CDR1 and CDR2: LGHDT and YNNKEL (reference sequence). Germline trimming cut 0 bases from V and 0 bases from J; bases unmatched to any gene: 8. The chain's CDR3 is CASSQDVAGDLAKNIQYF. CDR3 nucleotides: TGTGCCAGCAGCCAAGATGTGGCGGGGGATCTAGCCAAAAACATTCAGTACTTC.

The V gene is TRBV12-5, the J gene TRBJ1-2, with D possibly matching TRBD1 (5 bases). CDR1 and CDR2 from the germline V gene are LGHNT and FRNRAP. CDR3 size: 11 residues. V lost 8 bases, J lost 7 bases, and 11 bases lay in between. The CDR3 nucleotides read TGTGCTAGTCTGGGGGGAGGTGGCTACACCTTC. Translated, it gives CASLGGGGYTF.

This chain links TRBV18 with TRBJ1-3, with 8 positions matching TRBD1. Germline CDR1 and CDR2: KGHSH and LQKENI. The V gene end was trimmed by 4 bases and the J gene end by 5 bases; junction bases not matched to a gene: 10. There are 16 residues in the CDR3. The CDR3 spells CASSLDRADSRNTIYF. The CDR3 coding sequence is TGTGCCAGCTCACTGGACAGGGCGGACTCGAGAAACACCATATATTTT.

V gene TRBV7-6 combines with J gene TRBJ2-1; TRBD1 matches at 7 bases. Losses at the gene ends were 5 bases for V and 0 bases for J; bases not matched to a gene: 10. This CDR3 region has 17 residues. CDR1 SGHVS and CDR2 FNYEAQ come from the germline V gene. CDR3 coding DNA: TGTGCCAGCAGCACCTCACAGGGGCCCAGCTCCTACAATGAGCAGTTCTTC. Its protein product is CASSTSQGPSSYNEQFF.

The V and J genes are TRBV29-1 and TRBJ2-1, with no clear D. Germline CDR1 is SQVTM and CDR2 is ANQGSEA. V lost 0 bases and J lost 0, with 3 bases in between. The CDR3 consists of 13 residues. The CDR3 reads CSVEDSSYNEQFF. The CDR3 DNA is TGCAGCGTTGAAGATAGCTCCTACAATGAGCAGTTCTTC.

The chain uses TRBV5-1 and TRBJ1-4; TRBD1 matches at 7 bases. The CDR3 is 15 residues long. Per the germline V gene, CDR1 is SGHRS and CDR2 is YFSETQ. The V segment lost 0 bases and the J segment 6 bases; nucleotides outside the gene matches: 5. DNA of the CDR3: TGCGCCAGCAGCTTGGCACAGGGGAGGCATGAAAAACTGTTTTTT. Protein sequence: CASSLAQGRHEKLFF.

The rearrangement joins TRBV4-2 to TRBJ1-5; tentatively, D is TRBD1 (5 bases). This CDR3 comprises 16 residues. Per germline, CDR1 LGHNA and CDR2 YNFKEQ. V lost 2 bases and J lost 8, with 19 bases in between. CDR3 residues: CASSQSGVGGGEPQHF. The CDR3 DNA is TGTGCCAGCAGCCAAAGCGGGGTCGGGGGTGGTGAGCCCCAGCATTTT.

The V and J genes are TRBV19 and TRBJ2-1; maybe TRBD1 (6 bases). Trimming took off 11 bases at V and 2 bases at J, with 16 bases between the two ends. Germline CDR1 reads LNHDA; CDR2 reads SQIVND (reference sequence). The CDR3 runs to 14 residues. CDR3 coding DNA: TGTGCCGTCCGGGACACTTCTACCTACAATGAGCAGTTCTTC. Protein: CAVRDTSTYNEQFF.

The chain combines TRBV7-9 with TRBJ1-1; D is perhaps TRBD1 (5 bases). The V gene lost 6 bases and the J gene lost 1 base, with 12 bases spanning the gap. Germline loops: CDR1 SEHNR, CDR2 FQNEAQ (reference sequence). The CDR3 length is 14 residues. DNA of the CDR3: TGTGCCAGCAGGGGACTGGGCGGGAACACTGAAGCTTTCTTT. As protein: CASRGLGGNTEAFF.

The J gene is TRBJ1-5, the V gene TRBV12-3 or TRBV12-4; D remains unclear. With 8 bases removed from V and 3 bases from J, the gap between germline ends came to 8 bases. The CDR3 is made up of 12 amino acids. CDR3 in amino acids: CASRENNQPQHF. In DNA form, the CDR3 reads TGTGCCAGCCGGGAGAACAATCAGCCCCAGCATTTT.